This T cell receptor (beta chain) was profiled in a study of CD8 T cells in Susac syndrome. The study, taken as a whole, reports: In its TCR sequencing and HLA analysis, the study acknowledged that the number of individuals was relatively small.

An input of about 0.45 to 1 ug of RNA was subjected to reverse transcription using random hexamers. immunoSEQ multiplex PCR amplified TCR beta CDR3 across 54 Vbeta, 13 Jbeta. TCRdb ran MiXCR on the immunoSEQ multiplex PCR reads and lists one entry per CDR3 protein. The sample yields 250,000 to 300,000 distinct CDR3 sequences, around 83% seen once. It was treatment-naive patients with stable or active relapsing-remitting disease who made up the multiple sclerosis controls. TEMRA cells were FACS-enriched and CD8+ and CD4+ T cells negatively isolated. This CDR3 spans 16 amino acids. Germline V gene sequence: CDR1 DFQATT, CDR2 SNEGSKA (reference sequence). The V end was cut by 4 bases, the J end by 7 bases, with 23 bases between. As concerns this clonotype: Its antigen is currently unknown.

The sequencing sample was made of CD8+ T cells from PBMCs. The gene calls are TRBV20-1 and TRBJ2-1; D assignment may be TRBD1 or TRBD2 (5 bases each). The TCR originated in a human donor with multiple sclerosis. The CDR3 DNA reads TGCAGTGCTATTTTAATATGGGGGAACTCGGGGAATGAGCAGTTCTTC. Its protein product is CSAILIWGNSGNEQFF.